This T cell receptor beta chain came from a study of sequential checkpoint blockade in melanoma. As for the study in general: First-line arms were nivolumab then ipilimumab, or the reverse, randomized 1:1. After both sequences, patients received maintenance nivolumab.

Clones were read by immunoSEQ multiplex PCR, and TCRdb kept only the in-frame ones, dropping some. The sample holds about 19,000 clones, around 67% seen once. Stated treatment: randomized to nivolumab then ipilimumab (arm A) or the reverse (arm B). Sorted cells were live CD3+CD8+, lacking CD19 and CD56, from PBMCs. This CDR3 contains 15 residues. V trimming: 5 bases; J trimming: 0 bases; junction bases outside the gene matches: 6. Per germline, CDR1 MNHEY and CDR2 SMNVEV (reference sequence). V gene TRBV27 combines with J gene TRBJ1-1; 7 nucleotides line up with TRBD1. Here the sequenced sample was CD8+ T cells sorted from blood (inferred from file names), taken from a patient given nivolumab and ipilimumab in sequence. This TCR derives from a human donor with melanoma. CDR3 sequence (DNA): TGTGCCAGCAGTATCCACAGGGGATTGAACACTGAAGCTTTCTTT. Its protein is CASSIHRGLNTEAFF.